This T cell receptor beta chain was identified in a study of blood T cell repertoires in COVID-19. Study-wide background: COVID-19 samples, acute and convalescent, were from the United States, Italy and Spain. From T cells, B-cell-depleted T cells, or PBMCs came the material, which was cDNA or gDNA.

The V gene lost 2 bases and the J gene lost 6 bases, with 10 bases spanning the gap. From germline, CDR1 is GTSNPN and CDR2 SVGIG (reference sequence). This CDR3 has 12 amino acids. The table lists this clone with a count of one. As originally analysed: Amplification of reference gene primers was used by the study to estimate nucleated cell counts. Here immunoSEQ multiplex PCR was the method, and the copy in TCRdb shows in-frame clones only, minus some. D and trimming were read from the DNA, whereas the V and J calls and clone size are those reported in that table. The sample lists 100,000 to 130,000 clones, about four fifths occurring once.

Material: peripheral blood. This receptor was taken from a woman aged 65 to 85 with acute or convalescent COVID-19. The chain carries TRBV30 and TRBJ1-2; no reliable D call. CDR3 sequence: CAWSLPGNGYTF. The CDR3 DNA reads TGTGCCTGGAGTCTCCCGGGGAATGGCTACACCTTC. Based on the CDR3 plus reference TRBV30 and TRBJ1-2, the full variable domain is SQTIHQWPATLVQPVGSPLSLECTVEGTSNPNLYWYRQAAGRGLQLLFYSVGIGQISSEVPQNLSASRPQDRQFILSSKKLLLSDSGFYLCAWSLPGNGYTFGSGTRLTVV.